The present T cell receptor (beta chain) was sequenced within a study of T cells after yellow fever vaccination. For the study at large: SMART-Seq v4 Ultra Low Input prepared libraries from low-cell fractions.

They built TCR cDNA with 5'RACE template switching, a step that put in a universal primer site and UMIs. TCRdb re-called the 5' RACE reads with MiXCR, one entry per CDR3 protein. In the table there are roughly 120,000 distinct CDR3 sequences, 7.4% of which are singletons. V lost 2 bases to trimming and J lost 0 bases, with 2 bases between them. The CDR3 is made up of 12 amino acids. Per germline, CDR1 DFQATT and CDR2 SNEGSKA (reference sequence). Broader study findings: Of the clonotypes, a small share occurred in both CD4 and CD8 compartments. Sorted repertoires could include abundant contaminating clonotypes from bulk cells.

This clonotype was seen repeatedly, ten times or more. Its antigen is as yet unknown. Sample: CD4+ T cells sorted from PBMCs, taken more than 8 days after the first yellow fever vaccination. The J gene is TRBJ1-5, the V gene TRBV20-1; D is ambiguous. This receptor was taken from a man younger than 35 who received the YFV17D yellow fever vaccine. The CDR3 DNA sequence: TGCAGTGCTAGATATAGCAATCAGCCCCAGCATTTT. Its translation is CSARYSNQPQHF.